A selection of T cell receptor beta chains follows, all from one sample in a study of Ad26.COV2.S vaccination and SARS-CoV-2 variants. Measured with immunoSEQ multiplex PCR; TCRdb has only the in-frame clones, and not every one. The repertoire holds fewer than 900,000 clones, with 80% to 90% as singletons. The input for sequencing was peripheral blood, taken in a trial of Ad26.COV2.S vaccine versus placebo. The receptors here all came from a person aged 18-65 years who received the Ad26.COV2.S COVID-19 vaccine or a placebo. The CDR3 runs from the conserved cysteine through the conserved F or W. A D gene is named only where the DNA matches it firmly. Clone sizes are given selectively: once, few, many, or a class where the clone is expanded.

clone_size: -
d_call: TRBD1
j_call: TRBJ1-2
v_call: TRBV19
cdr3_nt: TGTGCCAGTAATCGGACATCCAGGGGGACAAACTATGGCTACACCTTC
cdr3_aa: CASNRTSRGTNYGYTF

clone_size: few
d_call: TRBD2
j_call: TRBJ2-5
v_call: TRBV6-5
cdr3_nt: TGTGCCAGCGGACTAGCGGGAGGGGAGACCCAGTACTTC
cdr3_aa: CASGLAGGETQYF

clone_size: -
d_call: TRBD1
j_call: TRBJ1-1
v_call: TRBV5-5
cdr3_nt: TGTGCCAGCAGCTTCCAGGGGGGCGCGAGTATCCTGAACACTGAAGCTTTCTTT
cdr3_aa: CASSFQGGASILNTEAFF

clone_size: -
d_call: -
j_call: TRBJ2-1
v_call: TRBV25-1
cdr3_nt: TGTGCCAGCAGTGACCAAGGGACAAGGGGGAGCTCCTACAATGAGCAGTTCTTC
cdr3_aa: CASSDQGTRGSSYNEQFF

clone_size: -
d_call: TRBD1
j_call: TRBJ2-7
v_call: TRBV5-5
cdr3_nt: TGTGCCAGCAGCTTCGACGGACAGGGGGGCTACGAGCAGTACTTC
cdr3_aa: CASSFDGQGGYEQYF

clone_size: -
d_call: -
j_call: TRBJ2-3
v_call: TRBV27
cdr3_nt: TGTGCCAGCGGGTGGGGGGCCACAGATACGCAGTATTTT
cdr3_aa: CASGWGATDTQYF

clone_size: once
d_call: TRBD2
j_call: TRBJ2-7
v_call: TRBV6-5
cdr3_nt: TGTGCCAGCAGTTCGTCACTAGCGGACCCCTACGAGCAGTACTTC
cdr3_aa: CASSSSLADPYEQYF

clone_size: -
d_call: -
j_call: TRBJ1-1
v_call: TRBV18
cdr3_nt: TGTGCCAGCTCACCACGGGGACTAGAGGGAACTGAAGCTTTCTTT
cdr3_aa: CASSPRGLEGTEAFF

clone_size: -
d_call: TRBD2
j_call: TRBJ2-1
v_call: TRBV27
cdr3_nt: TGTGCCAGCAGTTTATCCAGCGGGATCATTTACAATGAGCAGTTCTTC
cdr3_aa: CASSLSSGIIYNEQFF

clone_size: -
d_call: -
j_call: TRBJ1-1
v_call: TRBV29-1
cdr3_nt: TGCAGCGTTAAAGTGAGAGGGTTGGAAACTGAAGCTTTCTTT
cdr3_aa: CSVKVRGLETEAFF

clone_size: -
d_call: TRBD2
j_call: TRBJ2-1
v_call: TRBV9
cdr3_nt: TGTGCCAGCAGCTCGAGCGGGAGGGTGACCTACAATGAGCAGTTCTTC
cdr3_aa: CASSSSGRVTYNEQFF

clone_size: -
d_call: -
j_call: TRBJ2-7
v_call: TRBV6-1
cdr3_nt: TGTGCCAGCAGTGAATCGGGAGTGACAGCCTACGAGCAGTACTTC
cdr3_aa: CASSESGVTAYEQYF

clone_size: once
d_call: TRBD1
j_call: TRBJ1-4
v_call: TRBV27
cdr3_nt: TGTGCCAGCAGTTCCCCCGGGACAGGGGGCAGGGGCACTAATGAAAAACTGTTTTTT
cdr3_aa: CASSSPGTGGRGTNEKLFF

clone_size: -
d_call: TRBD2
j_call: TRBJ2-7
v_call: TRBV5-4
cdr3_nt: TGTGCCAGCAGCTCCGGGACTAGCGGGAGAGCCCACGAGCAGTACTTC
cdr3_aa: CASSSGTSGRAHEQYF

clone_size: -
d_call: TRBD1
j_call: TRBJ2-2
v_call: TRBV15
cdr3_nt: TGTGCCACCAGCAGGCCGGGACAGGGGAACACCGGGGAGCTGTTTTTT
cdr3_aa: CATSRPGQGNTGELFF

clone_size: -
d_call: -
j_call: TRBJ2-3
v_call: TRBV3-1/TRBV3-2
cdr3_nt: TGTGCCAGCAGCCAATCCACAGATACGCAGTATTTT
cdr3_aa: CASSQSTDTQYF

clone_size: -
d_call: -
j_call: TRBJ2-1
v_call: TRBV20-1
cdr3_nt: TGCAGTGCTAGTACTCTTGTGGGAACCCTTGGGAATGAGCAGTTCTTC
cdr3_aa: CSASTLVGTLGNEQFF

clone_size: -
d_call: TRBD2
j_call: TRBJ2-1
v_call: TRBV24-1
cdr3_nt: TGTGCCACCAGTGATTGGGGCAAGGGGACTAGCGGGAGGGCGTTAAATGAGCAGTTCTTC
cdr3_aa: CATSDWGKGTSGRALNEQFF

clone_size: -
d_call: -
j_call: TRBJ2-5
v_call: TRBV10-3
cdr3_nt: TGTGCCATCAGTGAGTCAAAGGCCTACCAGTACTTC
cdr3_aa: CAISESKAYQYF

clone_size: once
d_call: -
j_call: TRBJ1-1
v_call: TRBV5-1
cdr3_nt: TGCGCCAGCAGCTTGGGTCTGGGGGTGAACACTGAAGCTTTCTTT
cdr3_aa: CASSLGLGVNTEAFF

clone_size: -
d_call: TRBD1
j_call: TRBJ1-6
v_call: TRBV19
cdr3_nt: TGTGCCAGTAACGAGGGGACAGGGGGAAGCTATAATTCACCCCTCCACTTT
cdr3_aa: CASNEGTGGSYNSPLHF

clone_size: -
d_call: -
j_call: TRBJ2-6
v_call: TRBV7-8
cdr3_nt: TGTGCCAGCAGCTTATTTTTGGGACTCTCTGGGGCCAACGTCCTGACTTTC
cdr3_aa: CASSLFLGLSGANVLTF

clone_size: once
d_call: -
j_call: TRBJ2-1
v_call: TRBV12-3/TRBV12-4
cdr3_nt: TGTGCCAGCAGCATGAACAACAATGAGCAGTTCTTC
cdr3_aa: CASSMNNNEQFF

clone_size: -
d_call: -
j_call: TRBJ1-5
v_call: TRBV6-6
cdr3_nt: TGTGCCAGCAGTCATGCGCCGGCCCTTCAGCCCCAGCATTTT
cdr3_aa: CASSHAPALQPQHF

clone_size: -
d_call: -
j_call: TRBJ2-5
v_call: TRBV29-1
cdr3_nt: TGCAGCGTTGAACAGCAAACCCAAGAGACCCAGTACTTC
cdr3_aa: CSVEQQTQETQYF

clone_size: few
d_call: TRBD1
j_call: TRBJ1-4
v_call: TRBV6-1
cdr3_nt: TGTGCCAGCAGTGAACTGGGGACAGGGAAACTGTTTTTT
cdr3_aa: CASSELGTGKLFF

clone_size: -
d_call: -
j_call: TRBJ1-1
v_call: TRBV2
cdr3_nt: TGTGCCAGCAGGGAGTATATGAACACTGAAGCTTTCTTT
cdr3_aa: CASREYMNTEAFF

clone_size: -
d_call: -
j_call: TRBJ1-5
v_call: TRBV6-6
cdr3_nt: TGTGCCAGCAGATCTGACAGCTATAGCAATCAGCCCCAGCATTTT
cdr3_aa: CASRSDSYSNQPQHF

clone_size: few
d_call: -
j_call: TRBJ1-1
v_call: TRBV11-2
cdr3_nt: TGTGCCAGCAGCCGTAGTGGCACTGAAGCTTTCTTT
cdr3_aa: CASSRSGTEAFF

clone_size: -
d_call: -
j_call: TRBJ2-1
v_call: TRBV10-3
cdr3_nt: TGTGCCATCAGTGAGTCAGACAGGCTAACCTACAATGAGCAGTTCTTC
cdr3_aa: CAISESDRLTYNEQFF

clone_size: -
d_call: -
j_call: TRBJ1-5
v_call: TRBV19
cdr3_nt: TGTGCCAGTAATCAGGGTTACCAGCCCCAGCATTTT
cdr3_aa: CASNQGYQPQHF

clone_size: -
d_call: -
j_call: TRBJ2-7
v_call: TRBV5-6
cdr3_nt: TGTGCCAGCACCTCTATCCGGGGACTCTACGAGCAGTACTTC
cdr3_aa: CASTSIRGLYEQYF

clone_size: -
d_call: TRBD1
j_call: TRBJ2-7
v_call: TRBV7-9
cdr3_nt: TGTGCCAGCAGCTTGGGACAGGGGATCTACGAGCAGTACTTC
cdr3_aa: CASSLGQGIYEQYF

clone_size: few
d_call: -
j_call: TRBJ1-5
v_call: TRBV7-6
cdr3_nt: TGTGCCAGCAGCTTACAGACCGGGGGGGGTAACCAGCCCCAGCATTTT
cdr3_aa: CASSLQTGGGNQPQHF

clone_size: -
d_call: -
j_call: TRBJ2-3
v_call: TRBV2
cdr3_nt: TGTGCCAGCAGTGAGGACAGTTACACAGATACGCAGTATTTT
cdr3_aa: CASSEDSYTDTQYF

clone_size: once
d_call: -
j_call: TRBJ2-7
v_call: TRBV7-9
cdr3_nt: TGTGCCAGCAGCCAGACTAACCCTTACGAGCAGTACTTC
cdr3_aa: CASSQTNPYEQYF

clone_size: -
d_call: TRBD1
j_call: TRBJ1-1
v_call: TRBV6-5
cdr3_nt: TGTGCCAGCACAGGACAGGGGTTCACTGAAGCTTTCTTT
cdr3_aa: CASTGQGFTEAFF